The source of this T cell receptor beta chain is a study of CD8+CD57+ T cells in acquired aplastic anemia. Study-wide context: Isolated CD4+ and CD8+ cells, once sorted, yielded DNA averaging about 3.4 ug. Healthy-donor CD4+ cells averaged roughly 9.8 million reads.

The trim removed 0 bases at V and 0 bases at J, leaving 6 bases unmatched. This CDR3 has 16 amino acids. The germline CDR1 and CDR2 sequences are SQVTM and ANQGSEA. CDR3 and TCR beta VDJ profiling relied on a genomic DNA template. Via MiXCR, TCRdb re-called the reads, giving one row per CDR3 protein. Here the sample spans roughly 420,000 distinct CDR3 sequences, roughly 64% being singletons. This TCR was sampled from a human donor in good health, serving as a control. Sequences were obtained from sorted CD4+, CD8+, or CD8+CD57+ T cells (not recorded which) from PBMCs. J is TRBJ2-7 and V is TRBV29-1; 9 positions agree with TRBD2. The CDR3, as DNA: TGCAGCGTTGAAGATACCGTTAGCGGGAGCTCCTACGAGCAGTACTTC. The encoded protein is CSVEDTVSGSSYEQYF.